This T cell receptor (beta chain) appears in the sequencing data of a study of cytomegalovirus exposure and HLA in healthy donors (dated by TCRdb to the late 2010s). At the level of the whole study: An earlier analysis of roughly 500 of the donors reported 276 Gb of sequence data and some 110 million unique TCR beta sequences obtained from around 180 million T cells. On average, 235,054 unique TCR beta nucleotide sequences were sequenced per donor among more than 350 genotyped donors of the cohort, with 15% to 20% of those sequences being non-productive. To predict cytomegalovirus infection status, the study brought together high-throughput TCR immunosequencing, statistical association of individual TCRs with disease status, and machine learning. Genome-wide SNP genotypes for about 65% of the roughly 670 donors were used in a later genetic analysis, which treated that subset as a discovery cohort. To study patterns of TCR occurrence, a later analysis re-analyzed previously published TCR beta repertoires from around 700 donors and added high-resolution HLA genotyping. Roughly five DR-DQ haplotypes were treated as single units for association and clustering because of strong linkage in the cohort. Among the approximately 400 genotyped donors, around 81% belonged to the genetic ancestry cluster associated with self-reported Caucasian donors. Both class I and class II loci were covered by HLA typing, at four-digit resolution. Donor age, sex, ethnicity and CMV serostatus were collected together with the repertoire data. The study used immunosequencing to profile the T cell repertoires of approximately 690 subjects and linked those repertoires to cytomegalovirus serostatus. Along with the approximately 620-subject first cohort, a separate validation cohort of over a hundred different subjects was used. About 280 gigabases of sequencing data and 75 million to 85 million unique TCR sequences made up an early release that covered 500 to 650 HLA-typed donors. All discovery cohort repertoires had been generated on a single sequencing platform. An earlier analysis of several hundred of the donors applied high-throughput TCR beta sequencing to assess whether each TCR beta V gene segment acted as functional or pseudogenic. Rather than using new phenotypic data, the later analysis identified candidate immune exposures from TCR beta sequences and from how often those sequences occurred across donors. The number of donors typed differed by locus, with about 629-640 for A, B, C, DRB1 and DQB1, roughly 520 for DQA1, over 600 for DPA1, and roughly 450 for DPB1. The study aimed to test whether signatures of past pathogen exposure could be identified by cataloging public T cell receptors. Findings and caveats that apply to the study as a whole: The classifier was reported to diagnose cytomegalovirus status with high specificity and sensitivity in both the original cohort and the validation cohort. Over 15 rarely observed V segments, including chromosome 9 orphons, were excluded from the earlier analysis of a few hundred of the donors because counts were too low. The authors suggested that the approach could potentially be generalized to other disease states and immunological phenotypes. Correlated functional status among segregating V segments might reflect linkage disequilibrium, but an unknown experimental factor could not be ruled out. A later analysis found that HLA-associated TCR beta chains were more clonally expanded and had lower generation probabilities than equally common non-associated chains. The study gave a list of under 200 TCR beta chains associated with cytomegalovirus. A later analysis found that TCR association rates varied across HLA loci, with DRB1 alleles showing the most associated TCRs and HLA-C alleles the fewest. A few of the identified cytomegalovirus-associated TCR beta chains were confirmed in vitro to be specific for cytomegalovirus antigens. In a later analysis, 16,951 TCR beta sequences were associated with specific HLA alleles at a false discovery rate of 0.05. According to a later genetic analysis, donors in an Asian-associated ancestry cluster had fewer N-insertions in productive TCRs than the approximately 630-donor mean. Some IMGT-functional V segments, including TRBV6-2 and TRBV6-3, could not be told apart with the 87-base-pair reads, so those segments were excluded. The only immune exposure information available for the cohort was CMV serostatus. Because HLA typing was unavailable for some donors at each locus, only the typed subset was used in association tests. According to a later analysis, parvovirus B19, influenza, CMV and Epstein-Barr virus appeared linked to several top co-occurrence clusters. In this cohort, only TCR beta chains were sequenced, and detectable features were limited by the absence of alpha or paired-chain data. A further reported finding was that TCR beta sequences accurately predicted the HLA-A and HLA-B alleles for most subjects in the first cohort. While some public TCRs were present in many individuals, most TCR sequences turned up only very rarely across donors. The sequencing pipeline was judged likely to have produced a cluster of highly shared sequence variants as a technical artifact. In an earlier analysis of some 500 of the donors, most TCR beta V segments appeared in productive rearrangements about 87% or about 30% of the time, broadly matching IMGT annotations. Sequencing depth was assumed to be roughly uniform across donors in the presence/absence analyses, though that assumption may not hold. An association between a missense DCLRE1C variant and V-gene and J-gene trimming of TCR beta chains was found in a later genetic analysis and replicated in an independent cohort. According to a later analysis, most CMV-associated TCR beta chains appeared to be HLA-restricted, and the HLA associations seemed to be driven largely by CMV exposure. Assigning TCR associations to individual alleles was difficult when HLA alleles, especially DR and DQ, strongly co-occurred.

Comment on this clone: Its antigen is currently not known. No base-level quality is on record; no much larger clone is a single base apart.

The method behind the library was the immunoSEQ multiplex PCR assay. The multiplex PCR relied on a mix of 60 forward primers for TCR Vbeta segments and 13 reverse primers for TCR Jbeta segments. The CDR3 region of rearranged TCR beta genes was amplified from genomic DNA by a multiplex PCR assay. Amplified TCR beta libraries were sequenced as 87-base-pair reads on the Illumina HiSeq System. In the original analysis: A later analysis counted tens of millions of unique TCR beta chains across the 600 to 850 repertoires, and 9.5 million to 11 million of these chains were shared by at least two donors. Raw reads were error-corrected and collapsed into unique sequences by a nearest-neighbor algorithm in which closely related sequences were merged to remove PCR and sequencing errors. To assign V, D and J gene segments, CDR3 sequences were aligned to IMGT reference sequences. For a sequence to be retained, a match of at least six nucleotides was required to both a V gene segment and a J gene segment. A rearrangement counted as productive if the CDR3 had no stop codons and remained in frame with V and J, and every other rearrangement counted as non-productive. Following IMGT convention, CDR3 was defined as the stretch from the second conserved V-encoded cysteine to the conserved J-encoded phenylalanine. In an earlier analysis of just under 600 of the donors, sequences lacking an unambiguous match to a single V gene segment were excluded. In an earlier analysis of 450 to 700 of the donors, V segments were called functional above 56.7% productive rearrangements and were called segregating when the between-donor standard deviation exceeded 5%. A statistical classification framework was developed to diagnose cytomegalovirus status using the catalog of TCR beta chain sequences. A later analysis assigned V and J genes by comparing TCR nucleotide sequences with IMGT/GENE-DB human TR gene sequences. The TCRdist pipeline was used in a later analysis to assign CDR3 sequences and most-parsimonious VDJ recombination scenarios. In a later analysis, every TCR beta chain was defined by the combination of its CDR3 amino acid sequence and its V-gene family, and reads without a unique V-gene family were dropped. As a way to deal with suspected cross-contamination and a sequencing artifact, a later analysis dropped under 600 nucleotide sequences that were highly shared and had low generation probability. In a later analysis, a clonal expansion index was calculated for each public chain from normalized within-repertoire ranks of inferred template counts. In a later analysis, generation probabilities were computed using a VDJ recombination model fitted to out-of-frame rearrangements, and the results were checked against IGoR. In a later analysis, TCR-TCR, TCR-HLA and TCR-CMV co-occurrence was scored with hypergeometric tests, and a repertoire-size bias correction was applied to TCR pairs. False discovery rates were estimated in a later analysis by permuting HLA or CMV assignments 20 times. In a later analysis, co-occurring TCRs were grouped with DBSCAN, and TCRdist sequence similarity was added when clustering was performed within HLA-allele-positive subsets. Repertoires with fewer than 30,000 or more than 120,000 public chains were left out of co-occurrence clustering, as were five repertoires with anomalous nucleotide sharing. Imported from immuneACCESS, the table was reduced by TCRdb to in-frame sequences with V and J called. These copies leave out some clones; in studies compared against another copy, an unresolved V gene accounts for under half, and the cause of the remainder is not known. The V and J calls and clone size come from that table; D and trimming were worked out from the DNA. The sample includes more than 90,000 clones, with less than 80% observed a single time. The ten largest clonotypes hold approximately 10% of the sample.

Counted from cysteine to phenylalanine, this CDR3 has 19 amino acids. CDR3 DNA is the only sequence kept; it has 57 bases, read in frame from the first base. The CDR1 and CDR2 encoded by the germline V gene are ENHRY and SYGVKD. The junction shows trimming of 2 bases on V and 2 bases on J, and the gene matches do not reach 13 bases of it. The cohort was made up of about 610 healthy bone marrow donors. At the time of sampling, every cohort member was nominally healthy, though immune exposures that went unrecorded were likely present. The donor was CMV seropositive and belonged to the group of 250 to 300 seropositive cohort members. Each donor provided a peripheral blood sample, and peripheral blood mononuclear cells were used for TCR beta sequencing. The Qiagen DNeasy Blood Extraction Kit was used to extract genomic DNA from the blood cell samples.

Specimen: PBMCs. This sequence uses TRBV10-3 and TRBJ1-3; the central 9 bases match TRBD1. The source is a woman aged 50 to 60 in good health and CMV-seropositive. The CDR3 region has the sequence CAISEASGQGTTTGNTIYF. The nucleotide sequence reads TGTGCCATCAGTGAGGCGAGCGGACAGGGGACAACTACTGGAAACACCATATATTTT.